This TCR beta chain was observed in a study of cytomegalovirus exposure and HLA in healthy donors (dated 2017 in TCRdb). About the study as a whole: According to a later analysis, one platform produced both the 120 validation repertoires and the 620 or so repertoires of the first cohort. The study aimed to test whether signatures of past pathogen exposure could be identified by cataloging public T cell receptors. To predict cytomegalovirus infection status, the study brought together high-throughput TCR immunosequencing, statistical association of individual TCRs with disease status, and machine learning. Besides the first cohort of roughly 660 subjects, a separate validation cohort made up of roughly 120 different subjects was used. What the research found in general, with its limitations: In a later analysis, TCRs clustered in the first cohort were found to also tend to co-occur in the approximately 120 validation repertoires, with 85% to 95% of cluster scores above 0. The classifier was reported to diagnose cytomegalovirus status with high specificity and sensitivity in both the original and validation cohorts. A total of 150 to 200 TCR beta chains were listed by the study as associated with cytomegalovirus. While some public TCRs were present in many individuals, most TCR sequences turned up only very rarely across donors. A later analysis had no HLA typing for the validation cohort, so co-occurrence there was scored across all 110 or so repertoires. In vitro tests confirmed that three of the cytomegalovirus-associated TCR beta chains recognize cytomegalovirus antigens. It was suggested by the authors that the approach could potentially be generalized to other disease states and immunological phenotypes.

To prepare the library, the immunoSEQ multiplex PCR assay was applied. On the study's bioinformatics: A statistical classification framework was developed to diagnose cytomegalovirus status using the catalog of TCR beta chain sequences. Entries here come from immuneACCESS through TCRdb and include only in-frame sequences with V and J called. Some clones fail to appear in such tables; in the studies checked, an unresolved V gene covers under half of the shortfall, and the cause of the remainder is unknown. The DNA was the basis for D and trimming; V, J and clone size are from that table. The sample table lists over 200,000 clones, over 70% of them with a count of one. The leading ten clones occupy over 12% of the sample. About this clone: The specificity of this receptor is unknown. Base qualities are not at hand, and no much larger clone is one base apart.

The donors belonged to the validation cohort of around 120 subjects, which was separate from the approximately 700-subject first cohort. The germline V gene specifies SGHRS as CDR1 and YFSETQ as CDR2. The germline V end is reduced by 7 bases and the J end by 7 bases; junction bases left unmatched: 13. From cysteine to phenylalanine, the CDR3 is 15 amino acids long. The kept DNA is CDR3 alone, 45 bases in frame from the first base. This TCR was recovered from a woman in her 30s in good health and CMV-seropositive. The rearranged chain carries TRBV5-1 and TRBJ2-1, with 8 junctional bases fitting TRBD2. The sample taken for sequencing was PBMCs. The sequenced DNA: TGCGCCAGCCGCGCGGAAGGACTAGCTTTAAATGAGCAGTTCTTC. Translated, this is CASRAEGLALNEQFF.